The sequence of this TCR beta chain was determined in a study of CD8 T cells in ankylosing spondylitis (dated by TCRdb to about 2017). With respect to the entire study: T cell receptor beta repertoires were profiled in healthy donors and ankylosing spondylitis patients so that disease-linked TCR variants could be found. Peripheral blood was sampled, and synovial fluid was also collected from ankylosing spondylitis patients. The whole study cohort included roughly 110 healthy donors and about two dozen ankylosing spondylitis patients.

This clonotype has just a few counts. The clone's antigen remains unknown. Per-base quality was not reported, and no clone a single base away is much larger than it. The sequencer listed for this sample is Illumina HiSeq 2500. Quantitative 5'-RACE with molecular barcodes was the method used to prepare the TCR beta libraries. On the authors' methods: To identify disease-linked TCR variants, a new computational method was used, one built on a probabilistic model of VDJ rearrangement. Through fastp at Q25 and MiXCR, TCRdb rebuilt clones from the public reads, retaining in-frame beta chains. Entries are consolidated by CDR3 protein sequence, retaining the most common genes and DNA. The V and J calls were determined by TCRdb, not by the authors. The sample table holds 350,000 to 550,000 distinct CDR3 sequences, of which roughly 26% were seen once. Of the sample, about 1% falls within the top ten clones.

The germline V gene (reference sequence) yields DFQATT for CDR1 and SNEGSKA for CDR2. The CDR3 contains 14 residues, cysteine and phenylalanine counted. The sequence is cut down to CDR3 DNA, 42 bases in frame from base 1. V lost 5 bases and J lost 3 bases; the stretch between them is 14 bases long. Paper-wide results and their limitations: Significant enrichment of the disease-linked clones was reported in matched synovial fluid samples from ankylosing spondylitis patients. Some motif variants had previously been reported in the synovial fluid and blood of reactive arthritis patients, which suggests shared mechanisms of disease initiation. Blood from ankylosing spondylitis patients appeared to be characterized by a TCR beta motif made up of fewer than ten highly homologous amino acid variants. A CD8+ phenotype was shown by the disease-linked clones, which were found at relatively low frequencies in peripheral blood.

The receptor comes from a male donor with ankylosing spondylitis. The receptor chain draws on TRBV20-1 and TRBJ1-5, with no D gene named confidently. Sequencing was performed on blood, either unsorted or a sorted T cell fraction (not recorded which). The bases read TGCAGTGCTGCCCCCCGGGTCGACAATCAGCCCCAGCATTTT. This gives the protein CSAAPRVDNQPQHF.